The source of this TCR beta chain is a study of CD8 T cells in ankylosing spondylitis. General study points: Matched synovial fluid from ankylosing spondylitis patients was reported to be enriched for disease-linked clones. It appeared that ankylosing spondylitis blood was characterized by a TCR beta motif of fewer than ten highly homologous variants. Reactive arthritis synovial fluid and blood previously showed some of these motif variants.

Deletions cut 6 bases from V and 4 bases from J, with 6 bases between. The CDR3 has 10 amino acids. In germline, CDR1 is DFQATT, CDR2 SNEGSKA (reference sequence). This clonotype was seen many times. Its cognate antigen is unknown. For TCR beta, libraries came from quantitative 5'-RACE with molecular barcodes. TCRdb itself ran the 5' RACE reads through MiXCR, one entry per CDR3 protein. The top ten clones hold around 3.4% of a sample with about 510,000 distinct CDR3 sequences, 5.3% of them seen once. This chain connects TRBV20-1 to TRBJ2-5; D unresolved. Sequencing input: blood, either unsorted or a sorted T cell fraction (not recorded which). This clonotype originated in a male donor with ankylosing spondylitis. The CDR3 DNA sequence: TGCAGTGCAACCATAGAGACCCAGTACTTC. This sequence encodes CSATIETQYF.